Below, 14 T cell receptor beta chains from the same sample are listed, as sequenced in a study of technical replicates of blood from a handful of donors. Profiling relied on immunoSEQ multiplex PCR, and the TCRdb table lists in-frame clones only, not all of them. The repertoire holds some 77,000 clones, with roughly nine tenths as singletons. Material for sequencing was T cells isolated from PBMCs. Every receptor here comes from a human donor in good health.

The chain carries TRBV29-1 and TRBJ2-7, with a weak D call TRBD2 (5 bases). CDR1 is SQVTM, CDR2 ANQGSEA, per germline. The CDR3 runs 12 residues. The ends were cut back, 6 bases at V and 7 bases at J, with 16 bases in the middle. In DNA form, the CDR3 reads TGCAGCGTGGGAACCGGGGATGCGGAGCAGTACTTC. Its protein product is CSVGTGDAEQYF.

The chain links TRBV5-1 to TRBJ1-1, with TRBD1 matching 8 bases. Germline values: CDR1 SGHRS, CDR2 YFSETQ. The V segment lost 5 bases and the J segment 8 bases; nucleotides outside the gene matches: 5. There are 12 residues in the CDR3. CDR3 in amino acids: CASSQGAGEAFF. For the CDR3, the DNA is TGCGCCAGCAGTCAGGGGGCAGGGGAAGCTTTCTTT.

The V and J genes are TRBV19 and TRBJ2-3; 8 bases are a match to TRBD2. With 7 bases clipped from V and 2 bases from J, the junction kept 17 bases outside the gene matches. CDR1 is LNHDA, CDR2 SQIVND, per germline (reference sequence). The CDR3 runs to 18 residues. DNA for the CDR3: TGTGCCAGTACCAAACTGGGGCAGCGGGAGAGGAACACAGATACGCAGTATTTT. This translates into CASTKLGQRERNTDTQYF.

The chain couples TRBV2 to TRBJ1-2; maybe TRBD1 (5 bases). With 8 bases removed from V and 4 bases from J, the gap between germline ends came to 8 bases. The CDR3 has 11 amino acids. CDR1 is SNHLY and CDR2 is FYNNEI in the germline V gene. The CDR3 nucleotides are TGTGCCAGCGAGGACATCTATGGCTACACCTTC. This sequence encodes CASEDIYGYTF.

This clone occurred once. The V call is TRBV7-2, the J call TRBJ2-5; no definite D call. Trimming pared 0 bases from V and 1 base from J, leaving 9 bases between. The CDR3 is 15 residues long. Per germline, CDR1 SGHTA and CDR2 FQGNSA. This chain's CDR3 is CASSLAWALQETQYF. CDR3 coding DNA: TGTGCCAGCAGCTTAGCCTGGGCCCTCCAAGAGACCCAGTACTTC.

CDR3 nucleotide sequence: TGTGCCGCCTGGGGGGGGGTAGGGAACACTGAAGCTTTCTTT. Encoded protein: CAAWGGVGNTEAFF. This chain connects TRBV10-3 to TRBJ1-1, with D possibly TRBD1 on 5 matching bases. CDR3 size: 14 residues. Trimming left V 11 bases short and J 1 base short, with 17 bases between. From germline, CDR1 is ENHRY and CDR2 SYGVKD.

The chain recombines TRBV27 with TRBJ2-7; 10 positions match TRBD2. The CDR3 length is 13 residues. CDR1 is MNHEY, CDR2 SMNVEV, per germline (reference sequence). Trimming cost V 8 bases and J 6 bases; bases outside gene matches: 7. In DNA, the CDR3 is TGTGCCAGCGGAAGCGGGAGGGCGGGCGAGCAGTACTTC. Translating it yields CASGSGRAGEQYF.

The chain uses TRBV18 and TRBJ1-4, with TRBD1 identical over 9 bases. CDR1 is KGHSH, CDR2 LQKENI, per germline. V was clipped by 2 bases and J by 3 bases; unmatched bases: 4. CDR3 length: 16 residues. The CDR3 DNA sequence: TGTGCCAGCTCACCATACCGGACAGGGGCTAATGAAAAACTGTTTTTT. Amino acid sequence: CASSPYRTGANEKLFF.

In this sample, this clone turned up a few times. The rearrangement joins TRBV2 to TRBJ2-7, with 9 bases fitting TRBD1. The CDR3 totals 12 residues. Per germline, CDR1 SNHLY and CDR2 FYNNEI. V shed 8 bases, J shed 1 base, and the junction held 0 bases outside the gene matches. The CDR3 coding sequence is TGTGCCAGCGACAGGGGGTCCTACGAGCAGTACTTC. It specifies CASDRGSYEQYF.

In its sample, this clone was seen a few times. This chain uses TRBV10-2 with TRBJ1-1, with no clear D. The CDR3 extends over 13 amino acids. V was trimmed by 4 bases and J by 8 bases, leaving 14 bases between them. Germline V gene lookup returns CDR1 WSHSY and CDR2 SAAADI. The CDR3 nucleotides are TGCGCCAGCAGTGGTTCGGGTAAGGCCGAAGCTTTCTTT. It yields the protein CASSGSGKAEAFF.

The chain recombines TRBV9 with TRBJ2-1; 9 bases fit TRBD2. Per the germline V gene, CDR1 is SGDLS and CDR2 is YYNGEE. V lost 0 bases and J lost 2; bases outside the gene matches: 3. The CDR3 extends over 16 amino acids. DNA of the CDR3: TGTGCCAGCAGCGTAGTTAGCGGGGGACCCTACAATGAGCAGTTCTTC. This sequence encodes CASSVVSGGPYNEQFF.

This clone was detected once. The genes are TRBV9 and TRBJ2-3, with D possibly matching TRBD2 (6 bases). This CDR3 region has 15 residues. V was clipped by 0 bases and J by 0 bases, with 8 bases between them. CDR1 is SGDLS, CDR2 YYNGEE, per germline. The CDR3: CASSVDSGSTDTQYF. The CDR3 DNA follows: TGTGCCAGCAGCGTAGATAGCGGTAGCACAGATACGCAGTATTTT.

This clone was picked up one time. The CDR3 protein is CASKGQGEGYGYTF. CDR3 nucleotides: TGTGCCAGCAAAGGACAGGGGGAGGGCTATGGCTACACCTTC. V is TRBV6-6 and J is TRBJ1-2, with TRBD1 matching over 10 bases. The trim removed 7 bases at V and 4 bases at J, leaving 6 bases unmatched. CDR1 is MNHNY, CDR2 SVGAGI, per germline (reference sequence). The CDR3 is made up of 14 amino acids.

The chain recombines TRBV11-2 with TRBJ2-7, with TRBD1 as a possible D gene (6 bases). Per the germline V gene, CDR1 is SGHAT and CDR2 is FQNNGV. Trimming took 5 bases from V and 0 from J, leaving 11 bases between them. The CDR3 consists of 14 residues. CDR3 protein: CASSPDSFSYEQYF. The CDR3 DNA is TGTGCCAGCAGCCCGGACAGTTTCTCCTACGAGCAGTACTTC.